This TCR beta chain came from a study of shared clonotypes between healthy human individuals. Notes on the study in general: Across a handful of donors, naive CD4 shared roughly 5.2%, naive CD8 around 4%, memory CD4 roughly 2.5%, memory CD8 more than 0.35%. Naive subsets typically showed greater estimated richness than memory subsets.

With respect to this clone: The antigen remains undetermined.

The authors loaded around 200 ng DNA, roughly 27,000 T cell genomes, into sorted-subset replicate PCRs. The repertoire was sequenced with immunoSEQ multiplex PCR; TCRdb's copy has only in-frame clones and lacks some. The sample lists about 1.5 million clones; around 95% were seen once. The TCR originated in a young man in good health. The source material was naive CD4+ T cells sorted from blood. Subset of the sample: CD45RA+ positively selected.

CDR3 DNA: TGCGCCAGCAGCTTGCGGGGACGCTACAGCACAGATACGCAGTATTTT. Amino acids: CASSLRGRYSTDTQYF. This chain connects TRBV5-1 to TRBJ2-3, with D perhaps being TRBD1 or TRBD2 (5 bases each). Per germline, CDR1 SGHRS and CDR2 YFSETQ. Trimming took 1 base from V and 0 from J, leaving 12 bases between them. This CDR3 spans 16 amino acids. The entire variable domain, with the rest obtained from reference TRBV5-1 and TRBJ2-3, is as follows: KAGVTQTPRYLIKTRGQQVTLSCSPISGHRSVSWYQQTPGQGLQFLFEYFSETQRNKGNFPGRFSGRQFSNSRSEMNVSTLELGDSALYLCASSLRGRYSTDTQYFGPGTRLTVL.